This record covers a single T cell receptor beta chain. Its target is not known. V was trimmed by 4 bases and J by 8 bases, leaving 20 bases between them. CDR1 and CDR2 from the germline V gene are LGHNA and YSLEER. This CDR3 region has 15 residues. The source of the sample is a study of shared clonotypes between healthy human individuals. Study summary: Per donor, three plates held CD4 naive cells, three held CD4 memory, two held CD8 naive and one held CD8 memory.

Assay used: immunoSEQ multiplex PCR; TCRdb lists only in-frame clones, some missing. Counted here are 2 million to 2.5 million clones, more than 80% occurring once; the ten biggest clones make up 0.35% to 0.5%. General study findings and limits: The four-donor shared clonotypes exceeded non-shared clonotypes in generation probability, with non-shared ones scoring lower.

CD4+ cells were split into CD45RA+ naive and CD45RA-negative memory subsets. The sequenced sample consisted of naive CD4+ T cells from PBMCs. As to subset: CD45RA+ positively selected. This sequence joins TRBV4-3 and TRBJ1-2; maybe TRBD1 (5 bases). The sequence derives from a man aged 18 to 30 in good health. Some clones in this sample may be carry-over from other donors' samples. CDR3 residues: CASSPRAGTGGGYTF. CDR3 in DNA: TGCGCCAGCAGCCCACGCGCCGGGACCGGAGGCGGCTACACCTTC.